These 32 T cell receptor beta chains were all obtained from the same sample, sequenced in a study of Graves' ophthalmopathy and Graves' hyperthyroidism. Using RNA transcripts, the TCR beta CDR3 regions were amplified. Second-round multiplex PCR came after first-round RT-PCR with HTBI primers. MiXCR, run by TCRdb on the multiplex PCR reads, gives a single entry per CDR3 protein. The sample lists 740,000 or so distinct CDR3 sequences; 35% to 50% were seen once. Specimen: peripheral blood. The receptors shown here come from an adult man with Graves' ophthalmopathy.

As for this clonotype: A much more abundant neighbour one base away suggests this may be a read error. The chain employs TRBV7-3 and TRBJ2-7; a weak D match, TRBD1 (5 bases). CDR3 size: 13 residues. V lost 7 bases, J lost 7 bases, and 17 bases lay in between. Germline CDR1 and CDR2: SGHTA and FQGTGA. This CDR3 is CASIAAGLGEQYF. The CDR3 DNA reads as TGTGCCAGCATCGCAGCAGGGTTAGGGGAGCAGTACTTC.

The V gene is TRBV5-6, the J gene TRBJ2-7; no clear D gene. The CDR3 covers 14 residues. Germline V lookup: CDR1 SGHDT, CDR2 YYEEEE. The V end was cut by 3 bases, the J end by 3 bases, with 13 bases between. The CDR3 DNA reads TGTGCCAGCAGCTCCGGAACAGCCCTCTACGAGCAGTACTTC. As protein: CASSSGTALYEQYF.

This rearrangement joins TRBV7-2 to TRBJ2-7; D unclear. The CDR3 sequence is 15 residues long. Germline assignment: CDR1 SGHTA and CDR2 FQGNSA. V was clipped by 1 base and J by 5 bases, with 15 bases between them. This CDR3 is CASSLGWLGNDEQYF. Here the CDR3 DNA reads TGTGCCAGCAGCTTAGGGTGGTTGGGGAACGACGAGCAGTACTTC.

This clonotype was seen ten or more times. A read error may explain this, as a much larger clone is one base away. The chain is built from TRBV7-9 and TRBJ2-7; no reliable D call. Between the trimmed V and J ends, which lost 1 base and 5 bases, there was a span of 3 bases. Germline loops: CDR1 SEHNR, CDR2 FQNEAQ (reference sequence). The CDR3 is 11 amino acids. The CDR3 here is CASSLDNEQYF. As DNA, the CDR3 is TGTGCCAGCAGCTTAGACAACGAGCAGTACTTC.

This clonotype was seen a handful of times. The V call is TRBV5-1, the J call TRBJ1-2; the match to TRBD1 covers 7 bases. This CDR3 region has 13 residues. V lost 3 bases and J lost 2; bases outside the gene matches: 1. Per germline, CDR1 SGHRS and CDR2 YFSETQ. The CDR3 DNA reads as TGCGCCAGCAGCTGGGGACAGAACTATGGCTACACCTTC. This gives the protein CASSWGQNYGYTF.

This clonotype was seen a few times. DNA for the CDR3: TGTGCCATCAGTGAGGGGCCCGGTCCAGGGGGGACCACTGAAGCTTTCTTT. Translating gives CAISEGPGPGGTTEAFF. This rearrangement joins TRBV10-3 to TRBJ1-1; 7 nucleotides agree with TRBD1. Germline V gene sequence: CDR1 ENHRY, CDR2 SYGVKD. CDR3 length: 17 residues. V was clipped by 2 bases and J by 4 bases; unmatched bases: 13.

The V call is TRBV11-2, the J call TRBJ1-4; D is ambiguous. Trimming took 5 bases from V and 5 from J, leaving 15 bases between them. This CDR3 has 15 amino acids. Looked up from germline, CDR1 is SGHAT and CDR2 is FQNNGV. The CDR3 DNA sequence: TGTGCCAGCAGCCGCCGACTAGCGGGAAATGAAAAACTGTTTTTT. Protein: CASSRRLAGNEKLFF.

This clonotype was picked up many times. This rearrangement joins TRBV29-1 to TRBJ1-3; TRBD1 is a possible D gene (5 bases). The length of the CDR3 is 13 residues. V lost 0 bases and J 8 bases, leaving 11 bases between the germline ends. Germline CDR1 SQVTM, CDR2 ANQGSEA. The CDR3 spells CSVEETRGDTIYF. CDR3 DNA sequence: TGCAGCGTTGAAGAGACAAGAGGGGACACCATATATTTT.

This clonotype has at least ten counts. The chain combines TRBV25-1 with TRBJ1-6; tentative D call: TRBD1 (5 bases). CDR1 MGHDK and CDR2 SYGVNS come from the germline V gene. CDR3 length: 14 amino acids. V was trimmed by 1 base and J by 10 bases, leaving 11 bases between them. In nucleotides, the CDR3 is TGTGCCAGCAGTGAATCCGGGGGTGGCTCACCCCTCCACTTT. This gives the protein CASSESGGGSPLHF.

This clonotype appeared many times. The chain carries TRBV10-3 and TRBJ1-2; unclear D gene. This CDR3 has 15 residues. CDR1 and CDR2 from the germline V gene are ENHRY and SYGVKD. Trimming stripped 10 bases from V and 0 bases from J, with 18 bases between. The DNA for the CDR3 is TGTGCCACCACCCGGGGAGGACCAGCTAACTATGGCTACACCTTC. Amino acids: CATTRGGPANYGYTF.

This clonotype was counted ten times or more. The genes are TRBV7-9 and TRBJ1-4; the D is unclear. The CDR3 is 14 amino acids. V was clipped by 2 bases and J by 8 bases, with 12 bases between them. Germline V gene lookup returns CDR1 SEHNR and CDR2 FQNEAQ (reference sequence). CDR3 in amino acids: CASSLIAGKEKLFF. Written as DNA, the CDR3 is TGTGCCAGCAGCTTAATCGCCGGGAAGGAAAAACTGTTTTTT.

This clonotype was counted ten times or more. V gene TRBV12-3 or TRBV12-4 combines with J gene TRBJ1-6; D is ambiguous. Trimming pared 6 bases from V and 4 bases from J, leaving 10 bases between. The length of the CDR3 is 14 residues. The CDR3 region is CASSSGQYNSPLHF. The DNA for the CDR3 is TGTGCCAGCAGCTCCGGGCAGTATAATTCACCCCTCCACTTT.

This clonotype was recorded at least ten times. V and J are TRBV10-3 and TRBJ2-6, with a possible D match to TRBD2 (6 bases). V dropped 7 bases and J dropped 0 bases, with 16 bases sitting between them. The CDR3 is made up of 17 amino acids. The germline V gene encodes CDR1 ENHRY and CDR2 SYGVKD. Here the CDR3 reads CAITPGRDLSGANVLTF. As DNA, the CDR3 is TGTGCCATCACCCCCGGGCGGGACCTCTCTGGGGCCAACGTCCTGACTTTC.

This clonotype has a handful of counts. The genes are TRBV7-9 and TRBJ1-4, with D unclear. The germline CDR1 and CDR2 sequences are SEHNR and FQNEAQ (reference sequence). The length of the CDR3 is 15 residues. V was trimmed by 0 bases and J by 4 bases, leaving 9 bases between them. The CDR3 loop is CASSLAGVYNEKLFF. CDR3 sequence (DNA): TGTGCCAGCAGCTTAGCTGGGGTATATAATGAAAAACTGTTTTTT.

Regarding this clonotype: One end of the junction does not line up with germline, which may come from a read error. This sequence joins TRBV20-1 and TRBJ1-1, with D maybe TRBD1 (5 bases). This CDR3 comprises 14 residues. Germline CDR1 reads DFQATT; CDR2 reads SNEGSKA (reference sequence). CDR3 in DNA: TGCAGTGCTAGAGGGGGGGGACCTGTTTCGGAAGCTTCCTTT. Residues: CSARGGGPVSEASF.

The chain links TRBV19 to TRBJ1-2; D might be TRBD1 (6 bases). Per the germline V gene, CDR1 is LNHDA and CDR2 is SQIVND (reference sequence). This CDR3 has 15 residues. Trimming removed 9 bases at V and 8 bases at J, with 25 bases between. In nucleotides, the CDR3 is TGTGCCAGCAGTTTATCGGGGGACATCCAAAGGGGCTACACCTTC. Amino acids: CASSLSGDIQRGYTF. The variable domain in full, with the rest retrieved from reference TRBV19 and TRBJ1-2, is DGGITQSPKYLFRKEGQNVTLSCEQNLNHDAMYWYRQDPGQGLRLIYYSQIVNDFQKGDIAEGYSVSREKKESFPLTVTSAQKNPTAFYLCASSLSGDIQRGYTFGSGTRLTVV.

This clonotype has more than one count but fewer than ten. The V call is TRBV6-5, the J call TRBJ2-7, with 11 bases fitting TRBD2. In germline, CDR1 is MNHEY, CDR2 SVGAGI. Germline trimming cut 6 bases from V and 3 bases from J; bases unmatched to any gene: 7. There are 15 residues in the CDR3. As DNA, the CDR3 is TGTGCCAGCAGGCTGGTGACTAGCGGGGACTACGAGCAGTACTTC. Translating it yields CASRLVTSGDYEQYF.

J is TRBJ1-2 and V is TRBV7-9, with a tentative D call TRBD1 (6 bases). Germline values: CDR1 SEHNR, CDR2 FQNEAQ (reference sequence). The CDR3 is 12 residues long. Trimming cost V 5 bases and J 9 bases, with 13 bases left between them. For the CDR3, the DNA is TGTGCCAGCAGCAAACAGGGTGATAGCTACACCTTC. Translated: CASSKQGDSYTF.

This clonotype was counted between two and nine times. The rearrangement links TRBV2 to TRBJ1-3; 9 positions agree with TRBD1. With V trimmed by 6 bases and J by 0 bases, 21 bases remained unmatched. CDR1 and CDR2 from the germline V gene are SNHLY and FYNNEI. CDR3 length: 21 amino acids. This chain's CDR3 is CASSRRPGQGNGPLSGNTIYF. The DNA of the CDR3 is TGTGCCAGCAGCAGAAGGCCAGGACAGGGGAACGGACCTCTCTCTGGAAACACCATATATTTT.

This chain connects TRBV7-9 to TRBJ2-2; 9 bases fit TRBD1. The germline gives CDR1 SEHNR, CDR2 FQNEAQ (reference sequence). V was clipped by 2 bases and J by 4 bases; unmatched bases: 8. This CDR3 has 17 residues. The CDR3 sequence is CASSLKTGTGSTGELFF. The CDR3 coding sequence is TGTGCCAGCAGCTTAAAGACCGGGACAGGGTCCACCGGGGAGCTGTTTTTT.

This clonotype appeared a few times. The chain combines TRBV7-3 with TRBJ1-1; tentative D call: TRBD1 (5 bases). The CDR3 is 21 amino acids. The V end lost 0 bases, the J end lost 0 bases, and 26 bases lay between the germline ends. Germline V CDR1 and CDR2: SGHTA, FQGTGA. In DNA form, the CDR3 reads TGTGCCAGCAGCTTAACGTTAAGGGGTCCGGGGCCCCCGTTCATGAACACTGAAGCTTTCTTT. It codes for CASSLTLRGPGPPFMNTEAFF.

The CDR3 spells CSLVARGVGGYTF. DNA of the CDR3: TGCAGCTTAGTGGCCAGGGGGGTAGGAGGCTACACCTTC. The rearrangement links TRBV29-1 to TRBJ1-2; 7 bases line up with TRBD1. This CDR3 has 13 residues. CDR1 and CDR2 (germline): SQVTM, ANQGSEA. The V and J ends lost 8 bases and 8 bases, in that order; junction bases with no gene match: 14. The whole variable domain, remainder taken from reference TRBV29-1 and TRBJ1-2, is SAVISQKPSRDICQRGTSLTIQCQVDSQVTMMFWYRQQPGQSLTLIATANQGSEATYESGFVIDKFPISRPNLTFSTLTVSNMSPEDSSIYLCSLVARGVGGYTFGSGTRLTVV.

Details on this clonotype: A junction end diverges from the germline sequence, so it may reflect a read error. CDR3 bases: TGTGCCAGCAGTTTCCGATGGGGCGCGGACACTGAAGCTTTCTTT. The encoded protein is CASSFRWGADTEAFF. The chain joins TRBV10-3 to TRBJ1-1, with D perhaps matching TRBD1 (5 bases). Germline CDR1 ENHRY, CDR2 SYGVKD. The CDR3 spans 15 residues.

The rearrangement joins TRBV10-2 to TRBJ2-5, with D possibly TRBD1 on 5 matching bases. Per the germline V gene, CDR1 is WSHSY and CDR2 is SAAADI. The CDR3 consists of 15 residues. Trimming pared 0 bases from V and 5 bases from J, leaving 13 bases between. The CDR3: CASSESTGLSETQYF. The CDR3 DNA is TGCGCCAGCAGTGAGTCAACAGGTCTTTCTGAGACCCAGTACTTC.

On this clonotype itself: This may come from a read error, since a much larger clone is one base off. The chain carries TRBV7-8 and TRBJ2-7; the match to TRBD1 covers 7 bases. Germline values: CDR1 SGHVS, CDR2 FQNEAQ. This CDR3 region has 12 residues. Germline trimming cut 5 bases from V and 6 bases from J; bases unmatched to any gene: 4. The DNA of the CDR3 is TGTGCCAGCAGCCCGACAGGGACCGAGCAGTACTTC. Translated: CASSPTGTEQYF.

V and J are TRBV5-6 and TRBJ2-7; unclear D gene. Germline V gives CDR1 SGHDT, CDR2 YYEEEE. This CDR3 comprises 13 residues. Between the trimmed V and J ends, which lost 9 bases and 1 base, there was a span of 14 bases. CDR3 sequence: CAIRTDGSYEQYF. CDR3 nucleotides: TGTGCCATCAGAACAGACGGGTCCTACGAGCAGTACTTC. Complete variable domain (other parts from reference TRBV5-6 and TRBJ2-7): DAGVTQSPTHLIKTRGQQVTLRCSPKSGHDTVSWYQQALGQGPQFIFQYYEEEERQRGNFPDRFSGHQFPNYSSELNVNALLLGDSALYLCAIRTDGSYEQYFGPGTRLTVT.

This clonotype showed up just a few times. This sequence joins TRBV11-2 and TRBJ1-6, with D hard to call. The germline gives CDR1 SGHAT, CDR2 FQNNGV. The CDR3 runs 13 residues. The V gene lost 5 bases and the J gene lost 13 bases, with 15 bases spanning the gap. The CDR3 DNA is TGTGCCAGCAGCCTTGGACCCATGTCCCCCCTCCACTTT. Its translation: CASSLGPMSPLHF.

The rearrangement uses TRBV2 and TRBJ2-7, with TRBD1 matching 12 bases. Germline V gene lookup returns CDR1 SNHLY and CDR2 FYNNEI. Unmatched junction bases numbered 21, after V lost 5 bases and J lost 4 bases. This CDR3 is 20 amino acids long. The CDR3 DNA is TGTGCCAGCAGTTATCTCCCGTTAGGGACAGGGGGCAAGTCCCGATACGAGCAGTACTTC. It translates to CASSYLPLGTGGKSRYEQYF.

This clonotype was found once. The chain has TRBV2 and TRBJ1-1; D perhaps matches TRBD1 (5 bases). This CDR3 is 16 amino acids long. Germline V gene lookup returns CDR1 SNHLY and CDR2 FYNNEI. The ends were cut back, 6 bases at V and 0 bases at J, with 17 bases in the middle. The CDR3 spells CASSQDWGEMNTEAFF. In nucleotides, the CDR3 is TGTGCCAGCAGCCAGGACTGGGGGGAGATGAACACTGAAGCTTTCTTT.

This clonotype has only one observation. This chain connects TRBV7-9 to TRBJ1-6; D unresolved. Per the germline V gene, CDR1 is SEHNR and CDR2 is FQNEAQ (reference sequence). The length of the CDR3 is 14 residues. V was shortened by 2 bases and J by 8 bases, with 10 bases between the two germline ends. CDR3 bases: TGTGCCAGCAGCTTAATAGCCGCCGATTCACCCCTCCACTTT. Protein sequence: CASSLIAADSPLHF.

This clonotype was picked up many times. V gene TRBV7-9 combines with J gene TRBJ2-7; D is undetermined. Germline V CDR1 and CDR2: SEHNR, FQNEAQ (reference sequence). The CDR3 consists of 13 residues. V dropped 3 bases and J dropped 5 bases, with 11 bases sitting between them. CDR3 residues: CASSFVGEDEQYF. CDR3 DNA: TGTGCCAGCAGCTTCGTAGGTGAGGACGAGCAGTACTTC.

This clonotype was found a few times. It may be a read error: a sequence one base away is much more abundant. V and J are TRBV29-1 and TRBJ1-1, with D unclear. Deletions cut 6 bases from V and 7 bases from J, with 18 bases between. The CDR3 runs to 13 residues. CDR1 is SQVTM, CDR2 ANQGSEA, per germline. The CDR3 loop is CSVVGSAGGEAFF. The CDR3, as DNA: TGCAGCGTGGTGGGATCGGCCGGAGGTGAAGCTTTCTTT.